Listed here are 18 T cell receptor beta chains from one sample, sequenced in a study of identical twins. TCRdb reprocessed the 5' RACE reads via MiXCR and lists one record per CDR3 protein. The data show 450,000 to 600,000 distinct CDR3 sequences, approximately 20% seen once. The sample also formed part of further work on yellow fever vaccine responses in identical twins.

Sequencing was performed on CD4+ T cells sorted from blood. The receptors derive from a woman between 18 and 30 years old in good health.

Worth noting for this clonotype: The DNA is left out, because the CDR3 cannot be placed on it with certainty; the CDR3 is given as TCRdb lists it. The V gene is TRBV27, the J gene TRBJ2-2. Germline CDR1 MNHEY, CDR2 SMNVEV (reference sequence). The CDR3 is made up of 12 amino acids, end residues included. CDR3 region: CASSAHGGAVFF.

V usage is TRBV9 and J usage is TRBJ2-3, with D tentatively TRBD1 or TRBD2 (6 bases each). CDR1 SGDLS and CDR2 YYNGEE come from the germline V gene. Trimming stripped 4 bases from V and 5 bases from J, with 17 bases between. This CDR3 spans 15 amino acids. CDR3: CASSPRGLAGDTQYF. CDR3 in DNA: TGTGCCAGCAGCCCCCGGGGGCTAGCTGGAGATACGCAGTATTTT.

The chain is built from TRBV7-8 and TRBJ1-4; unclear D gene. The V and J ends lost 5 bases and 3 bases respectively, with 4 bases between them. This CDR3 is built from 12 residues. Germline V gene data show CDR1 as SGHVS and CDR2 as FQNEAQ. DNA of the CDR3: TGTGCCAGCAGCCGGGCTAATGAAAAACTGTTTTTT. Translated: CASSRANEKLFF.

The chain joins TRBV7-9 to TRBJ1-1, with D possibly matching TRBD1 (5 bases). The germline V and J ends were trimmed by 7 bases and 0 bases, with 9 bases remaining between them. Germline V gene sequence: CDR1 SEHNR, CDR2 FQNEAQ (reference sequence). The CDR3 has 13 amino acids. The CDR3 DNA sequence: TGTGCCAGCACCTCACAGGTGAACACTGAAGCTTTCTTT. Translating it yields CASTSQVNTEAFF.

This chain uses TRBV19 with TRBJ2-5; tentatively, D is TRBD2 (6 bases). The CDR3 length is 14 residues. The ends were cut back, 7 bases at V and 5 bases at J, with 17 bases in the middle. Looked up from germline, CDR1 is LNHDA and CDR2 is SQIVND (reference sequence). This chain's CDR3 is CASKLAGWGETQYF. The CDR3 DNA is TGTGCCAGTAAGCTGGCGGGATGGGGGGAGACCCAGTACTTC.

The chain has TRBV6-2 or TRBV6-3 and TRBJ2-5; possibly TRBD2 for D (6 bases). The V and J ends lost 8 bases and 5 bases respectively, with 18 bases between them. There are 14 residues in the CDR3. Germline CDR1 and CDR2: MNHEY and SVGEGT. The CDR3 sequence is CASALQPGVETQYF. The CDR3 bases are TGTGCCAGCGCCCTCCAGCCGGGGGTGGAGACCCAGTACTTC.

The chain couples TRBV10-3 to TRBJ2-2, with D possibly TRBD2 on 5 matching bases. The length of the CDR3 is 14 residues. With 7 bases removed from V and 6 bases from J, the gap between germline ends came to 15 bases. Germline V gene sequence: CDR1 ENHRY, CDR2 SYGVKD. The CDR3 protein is CAINIGLGAGELFF. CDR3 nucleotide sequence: TGTGCCATCAATATAGGACTGGGCGCCGGGGAGCTGTTTTTT.

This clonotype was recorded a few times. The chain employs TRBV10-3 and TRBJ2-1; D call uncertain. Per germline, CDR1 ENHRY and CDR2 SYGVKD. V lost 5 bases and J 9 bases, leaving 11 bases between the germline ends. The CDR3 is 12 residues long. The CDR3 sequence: CAISQMGFEQFF. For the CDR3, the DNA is TGTGCCATCAGTCAGATGGGATTTGAGCAGTTCTTC.

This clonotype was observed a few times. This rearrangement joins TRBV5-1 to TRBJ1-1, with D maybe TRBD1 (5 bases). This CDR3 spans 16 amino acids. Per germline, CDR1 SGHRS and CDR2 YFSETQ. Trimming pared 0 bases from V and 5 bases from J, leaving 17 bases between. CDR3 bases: TGCGCCAGCAGCTTGGGGGGACCAATGACCCAAACTGAAGCTTTCTTT. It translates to CASSLGGPMTQTEAFF.

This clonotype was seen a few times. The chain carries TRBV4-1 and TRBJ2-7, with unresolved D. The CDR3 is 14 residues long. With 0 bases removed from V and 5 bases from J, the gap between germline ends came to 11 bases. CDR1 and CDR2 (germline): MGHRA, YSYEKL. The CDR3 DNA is TGCGCCAGCAGCCAAGAAGAAGGGTTCCACGAGCAGTACGTC. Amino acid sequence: CASSQEEGFHEQYV.

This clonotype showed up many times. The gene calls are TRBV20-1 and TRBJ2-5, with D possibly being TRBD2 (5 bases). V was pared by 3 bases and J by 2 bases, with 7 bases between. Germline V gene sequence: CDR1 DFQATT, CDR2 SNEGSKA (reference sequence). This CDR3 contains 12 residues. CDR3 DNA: TGCAGTGCTAGGGGCGGGCAAGAGACCCAGTACTTC. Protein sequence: CSARGGQETQYF.

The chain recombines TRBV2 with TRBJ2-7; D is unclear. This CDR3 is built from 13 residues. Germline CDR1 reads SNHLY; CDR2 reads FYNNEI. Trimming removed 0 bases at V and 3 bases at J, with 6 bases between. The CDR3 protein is CASSEAALYEQYV. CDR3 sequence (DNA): TGTGCCAGCAGTGAAGCGGCCCTCTACGAGCAGTACGTC.

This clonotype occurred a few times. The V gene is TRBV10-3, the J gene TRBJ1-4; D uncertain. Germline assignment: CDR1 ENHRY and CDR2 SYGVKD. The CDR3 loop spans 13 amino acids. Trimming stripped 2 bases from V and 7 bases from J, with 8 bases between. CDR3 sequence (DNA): TGTGCCATCAGTGAGGGGGTCGGTGAAAAACTGTTTTTT. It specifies CAISEGVGEKLFF.

CDR3 sequence (DNA): TGTGCCAGCAGCTTAGTTCTGGGAAACACCATATATTTT. As protein: CASSLVLGNTIYF. The rearrangement joins TRBV5-5 to TRBJ1-3; D is unclear. The germline V and J ends were trimmed by 2 bases and 4 bases, with 7 bases remaining between them. The CDR3 spans 13 residues. CDR1 and CDR2 from the germline V gene are SGHKS and YYEKEE (reference sequence). Full variable domain (missing parts from reference TRBV5-5 and TRBJ1-3): DAGVTQSPTHLIKTRGQQVTLRCSPISGHKSVSWYQQVLGQGPQFIFQYYEKEERGRGNFPDRFSARQFPNYSSELNVNALLLGDSALYLCASSLVLGNTIYFGEGSWLTVV.

The CDR3 DNA follows: TGCGCCAGCAGCTTGGGAGTTCCCTCAGATACGCAGTATTTT. Its translation: CASSLGVPSDTQYF. The chain uses TRBV5-1 and TRBJ2-3; D not resolved. Between the trimmed V and J ends, which lost 0 bases and 4 bases, there was a span of 9 bases. CDR3 length: 14 residues. Germline V CDR1 and CDR2: SGHRS, YFSETQ.

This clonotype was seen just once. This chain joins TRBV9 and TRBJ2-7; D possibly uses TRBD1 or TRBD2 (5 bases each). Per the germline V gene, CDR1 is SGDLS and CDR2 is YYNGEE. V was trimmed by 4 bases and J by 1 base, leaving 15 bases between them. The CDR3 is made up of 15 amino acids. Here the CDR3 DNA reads TGTGCCAGCAGCTTAACCGGGACGGCATCCTACGAGCAGTACTTC. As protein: CASSLTGTASYEQYF.

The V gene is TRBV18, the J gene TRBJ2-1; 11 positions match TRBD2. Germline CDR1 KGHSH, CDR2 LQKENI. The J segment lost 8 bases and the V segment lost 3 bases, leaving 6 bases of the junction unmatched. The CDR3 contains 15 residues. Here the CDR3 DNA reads TGTGCCAGCTCACCGGGACTAGCGGTTAGGGATGAGCAGTTCTTC. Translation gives CASSPGLAVRDEQFF.

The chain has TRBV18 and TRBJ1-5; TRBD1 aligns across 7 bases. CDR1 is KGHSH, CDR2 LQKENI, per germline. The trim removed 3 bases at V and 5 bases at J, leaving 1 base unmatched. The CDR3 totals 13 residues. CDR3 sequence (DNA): TGTGCCAGCTCACCCGGGACAGATCAGCCCCAGCATTTT. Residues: CASSPGTDQPQHF.